This section outlines one T cell receptor (beta chain) sequence together with its context. Its antigen specificity is not known. Qualities for individual bases were not recorded, and no much larger clone is one base off. CDR3 length: 17 amino acids, cysteine to phenylalanine. The kept DNA is CDR3 alone, 51 bases in frame from the first base. The V end gives up 4 bases and the J end 5 bases, leaving 15 bases in the junction not matched to a gene. The germline V gene supplies CDR1 SGDLS and CDR2 YYNGEE. The entry originates in a study of T cells after yellow fever vaccination (dated 2019 in TCRdb). About the investigation overall: Libraries from fractions with low cell numbers were prepared with the SMART-Seq v4 Ultra Low Input RNA kit. Two healthy male donors, one aged 18 to 30 and one aged 30 to 39 years, were included in the cohort. Blood was collected at multiple timepoints before and after primary and secondary immunization, and bulk PBMC replicates and cell subsets were isolated. Bulk TCR alpha and beta repertoires were sequenced longitudinally to track T-cell clones before and after primary and booster YFV17D yellow fever vaccination.

Taken with the paper, the label for treatment or condition translates to: live attenuated yellow fever vaccine strain. At each blood-draw timepoint, two biological replicates of bulk PBMCs were collected. A standard Ficoll-Paque protocol was used to isolate PBMCs from peripheral blood. RNA was extracted with TriZol from bulk PBMCs, CD4 and CD8 fractions, and dextramer-positive and dextramer-negative fractions. The research as a whole found: A small share of clonotypes was detected in both CD4 and CD8 compartments, with the overlap likely arising from convergent recombination. Most clones expanded after primary vaccination (96% of CD4 and around 89% of CD8) were re-detected after the booster, suggesting that broad memory maintenance occurred. Because the study included only a couple of donors, the extent to which the findings can be generalized is limited. Computational filtering was required because FACS-sorted repertoires could contain abundant contaminating clonotypes from the bulk population. The secondary T-cell response was found to be weaker but faster than the primary response, with a peak reached on day 5 rather than on day 15.

Synthesis of TCR cDNA relied on 5'RACE template switching, a step that introduced a universal primer site along with unique molecular identifiers. cDNA synthesis was primed from both the TCR alpha and TCR beta constant segments. Two PCR steps were used to amplify libraries, with sample barcodes and sequencing adapters being added in the second step. Sequencing of libraries was performed on Illumina HiSeq 2500 (2x100 bp) or NovaSeq (2x150 bp). The original methods were these. Reads were demultiplexed and collapsed into UMI consensus sequences with MIGEC, and V(D)J alignment was performed with MiXCR. Clonotypes responding to the vaccine were identified with edgeR on replicate PBMC samples, with the criteria of FDR below 0.01 and a log2 fold change above 5 up to day 15. Each bulk clonotype received a CD4 or CD8 identity based on whether the sequenced CD4 or CD8 repertoire contained that clonotype at higher abundance. TCRdb reprocessed the public reads (quality trimming at Q25 with fastp, clone calling with MiXCR) and kept in-frame beta chains. CDR3 protein duplicates are merged, each entry listing the most common genes and DNA. The V and J calls shown here were made by TCRdb, not taken from the authors' results. Within this sample are roughly 310,000 distinct CDR3 sequences, with about 8.7% of them counted one time only. Roughly 18% of the sample is held by the ten biggest clonotypes.

The sample consisted of PBMCs, taken on the day of the first yellow fever vaccination. This clonotype was sampled from a man between 18 and 29 years old who received the YFV17D yellow fever vaccine. The chain was built from TRBV9 and TRBJ2-7, with 10 junctional bases fitting TRBD2. The CDR3 amino acid sequence is: CASSPSVSGGAFNEQYF. The DNA reads as follows: TGTGCCAGCAGCCCTAGCGTGAGCGGGGGGGCCTTCAACGAGCAGTACTTC.